These T cell receptor beta chains were read from a single sample in a study of molecular identifiers for immune sequencing clone quantification. TCRdb redid the calling of the PCR reads with MiXCR, one entry per CDR3 protein. The sample has more than 250,000 distinct CDR3 sequences; about 21% are singletons. The sequenced sample consisted of naive CD8+ T cells from blood, with Jurkat cell RNA spiked in. Every receptor here comes from a human donor in good health. Some libraries in this study had Jurkat cell RNA spiked in. CDR3s include the opening cysteine and the closing phenylalanine or tryptophan. A D gene is named only where the DNA matches it firmly. Clone size, where shown, is once, few, many, or a class for clones that have expanded.

J	V	D	size	DNA	CDR3
TRBJ1-5	TRBV12-5	TRBD1	many	TGTGCTAGTGGTACAGGGGTAGGTCAGCCCCAGCATTTT	CASGTGVGQPQHF
TRBJ2-5	TRBV5-4	-	many	TGTGCCAGCAGCTGGACCGGGACTTTACAAGAGACCCAGTACTTC	CASSWTGTLQETQYF
TRBJ2-2	TRBV19	-	many	TGTGCCACCAAACACGTCACCGGGGAGCTGTTTTTT	CATKHVTGELFF
TRBJ2-6	TRBV7-9	TRBD1	many	TGTGCCAGCAGCGTAGAACCCGGACAGGAGATATCTGGGGCCAACGTCCTGACTTTC	CASSVEPGQEISGANVLTF
TRBJ2-7	TRBV28	-	-	TGTGCCAGCAGTTTCCTAAGCTCCTGCGAGCAGTACTTC	CASSFLSSCEQYF
TRBJ1-5	TRBV6-2/TRBV6-3	TRBD1	-	TGTGCCAGCAGTTCGACAGGGAGGTTGAATCAGCCCCAGCATTTT	CASSSTGRLNQPQHF
TRBJ1-4	TRBV7-9	-	many	TGTGCCAGCAGCTCCCCGATAAATGAAAAACTGTTTTTT	CASSSPINEKLFF
TRBJ2-7	TRBV30	TRBD2	many	TGTGCCTGGAGGCGCGGGGGCTCCTACGAGCAGTACTTC	CAWRRGGSYEQYF
TRBJ2-3	TRBV20-1	-	many	TGCAGTGCTAGAGATCTGCAGTCACAGGAAGATACGCAGTATTTT	CSARDLQSQEDTQYF
TRBJ1-2	TRBV2	TRBD1	many	TGTGCCAGCAGGCCTCCCCCGGACAGGGGGTACGGCTACACCTTC	CASRPPPDRGYGYTF
TRBJ1-6	TRBV10-1	-	few	TGCGCCAGCAGTGAGTCGCCTTGGTCACCCCTCCACTTT	CASSESPWSPLHF
TRBJ1-1	TRBV5-1	-	many	TGCGCCAGCAGCTTGATGGAGGGGAACACTGAAGCTTTCTTT	CASSLMEGNTEAFF
TRBJ2-7	TRBV7-2	TRBD2	many	TGTGCCAGCAGCCAACTAGCGGGGGGCCCTTACGAGCAGTACTTC	CASSQLAGGPYEQYF
TRBJ2-2	TRBV9	-	-	TGTGCCAGCAGCGGAATTTCCGGGGAGCTGTTTTTT	CASSGISGELFF
TRBJ2-6	TRBV7-2	-	many	TGTGCCAGCAGCTTAGCGGGGGGCTCTGGGGCCAACGTCCTGACTTTC	CASSLAGGSGANVLTF
TRBJ2-1	TRBV7-2	-	many	TGTGCCAGCAGCTCAGACCGATCGGTAGTGCCCTACAATGAGCAGTTCTTC	CASSSDRSVVPYNEQFF
TRBJ2-3	TRBV13	TRBD2	many	TGTGCCAGCAGCCTACCCGGACTAGAAGGCACAGATACGCAGTATTTT	CASSLPGLEGTDTQYF
TRBJ2-1	TRBV27	-	few	TGTGCCAGCAGTTCTATGGGGGGGACAGACAATGAGCAGTTCTTC	CASSSMGGTDNEQFF
TRBJ1-1	TRBV4-3	-	many	TGCGCCAGCAGCCAAGATCGGGCTTCTGAAGCTTTCTTT	CASSQDRASEAFF
TRBJ2-7	TRBV4-1	TRBD1	many	TGCGCCAGCAGCCAAAAGACAGGGGGTGTCTACGAGCAGTACTTC	CASSQKTGGVYEQYF
TRBJ2-3	TRBV7-8	TRBD1	many	TGTGCCAGCCTTGAGACAGGGGGTGGCTTTGTAGATACGCAGTATTTT	CASLETGGGFVDTQYF
TRBJ2-1	TRBV27	TRBD2	few	TGTGCCAGCAGTTTTGGGACTAGTGGGGTCAATGAGCAGTTCTTC	CASSFGTSGVNEQFF
TRBJ1-1	TRBV7-2	-	many	TGTGCCAGCAGCTTAAATCTGGACACTGAAGCTTTCTTT	CASSLNLDTEAFF
TRBJ1-5	TRBV29-1	-	-	TGCAGCGTTGGGGCGTTGGGGGGGCACACAGGTACGCAGCATTTT	CSVGALGGHTGTQHF
TRBJ2-5	TRBV15	-	-	TGTGCCACCAGCAGACGCCAGGAAAGAGGGGCCCAAGAGACCCAGTACTTC	CATSRRQERGAQETQYF
TRBJ2-7	TRBV5-3	-	few	TGTGCCAGCAGCTTGTGGCCAATGGGCCTCTACGAGCAGTACTTC	CASSLWPMGLYEQYF
TRBJ1-1	TRBV7-2	-	-	TGTGCCAGCAGTCCAAGTTCTAAAGCTTTCTTT	CASSPSSKAFF
TRBJ1-6	TRBV4-1	-	-	TGCGCCAGCAGCCAAGCTGCTCTCGGGGGAGGTTCCTCACCCCTCCACTTT	CASSQAALGGGSSPLHF
TRBJ2-7	TRBV20-1	TRBD2	many	TGCAGTGCCACGGAACTAGCGGGAGGGCTCAGCTCCTACGAGCAGTACTTC	CSATELAGGLSSYEQYF